This is a list of T cell receptor beta chains from one sample in a study of T cell repertoires in aging, cancer and after chemotherapy. TCRdb recomputed calls from the multiplex PCR reads with MiXCR, one row per CDR3 protein. In the table there are approximately 4,300 distinct CDR3 sequences, approximately 37% of which are singletons. Specimen: blood. Receptors were obtained from a human donor with a solid tumor. Each CDR3 is given with its conserved first and last residue. The order of the fields is clone size, J gene, D gene, V gene, CDR3 protein, CDR3 DNA. D genes are given only for firm matches. Rows may omit the clone size; those that give it use once, few, many or a size class.

- | TRBJ2-7 | TRBD2 | TRBV7-2 | CASSSAPGGTVEQYF | TGTGCCAGCAGCTCGGCACCGGGGGGAACGGTCGAGCAGTACTTC
few | TRBJ2-7 | TRBD2 | TRBV27 | CASSFSGSLYEQYF | TGTGCCAGCAGTTTTAGCGGGAGTCTTTACGAGCAGTACTTC
- | TRBJ1-4 | - | TRBV28 | CASTLAGAGNEKLFF | TGTGCCAGCACACTGGCAGGGGCTGGTAATGAAAAACTGTTTTTT
- | TRBJ2-2 | - | TRBV24-1 | CASSQGRNTGELFF | TGTGCATCCTCCCAGGGGCGGAACACCGGGGAGCTGTTTTTT
- | TRBJ2-5 | TRBD2 | TRBV4-3 | CASSLGTSGHYQETQYF | TGCGCCAGCAGCTTAGGTACTAGCGGGCACTACCAAGAGACCCAGTACTTC
once | TRBJ2-5 | TRBD2 | TRBV18 | CASSPPGTRQETQYF | TGTGCCAGCTCACCTCCCGGGACTAGGCAAGAGACCCAGTACTTC
- | TRBJ1-5 | - | TRBV20-1 | CSARDRTGNQPQHF | TGCAGTGCTAGAGATCGCACAGGCAATCAGCCCCAGCATTTT
medium-sized | TRBJ2-7 | - | TRBV25-1 | CASIGNSYEQYF | TGTGCCAGCATAGGGAACTCCTACGAGCAGTACTTC
- | TRBJ1-1 | - | TRBV28 | CASRINTGGSTEAFF | TGTGCCAGCAGGATCAATACGGGGGGCAGCACTGAAGCTTTCTTT
few | TRBJ1-3 | TRBD1 | TRBV5-5 | CASSRQGSYGNTIYF | TGTGCCAGCAGCCGACAGGGGTCGTACGGAAACACCATATATTTT
- | TRBJ2-3 | TRBD2 | TRBV6-5 | CASSKLAGGSTDTQYF | TGTGCCAGCAGTAAACTAGCGGGGGGTAGCACAGATACGCAGTATTTT
few | TRBJ2-3 | TRBD2 | TRBV29-1 | CSVEDWAGGGGGTDTQYF | TGCAGCGTTGAAGATTGGGCGGGGGGGGGCGGCGGCACAGATACGCAGTATTTT
- | TRBJ2-7 | - | TRBV9 | CASSVLGGSEQYF | TGTGCCAGCAGCGTTTTAGGGGGATCCGAGCAGTACTTC
once | TRBJ2-2 | TRBD1 | TRBV6-5 | CANSTTGVHGELFF | TGTGCCAACAGTACGACAGGGGTTCACGGGGAGCTGTTTTTT
medium-sized | TRBJ1-2 | - | TRBV6-6 | CASKFSANYGYTF | TGTGCCAGCAAATTTTCCGCTAACTATGGCTACACCTTC
- | TRBJ1-6 | TRBD1 | TRBV15 | CATSRKPGQGYNSPLHF | TGTGCCACCAGCAGAAAACCGGGACAGGGCTATAATTCACCCCTCCACTTT
few | TRBJ2-7 | - | TRBV19 | CASRRGADSYEQYF | TGTGCCAGTAGGAGAGGGGCAGACTCCTACGAGCAGTACTTC
- | TRBJ2-1 | TRBD1 | TRBV19 | CASSAPGTGVYNEQFF | TGTGCCAGTAGTGCTCCCGGGACAGGGGTCTACAATGAGCAGTTCTTC
- | TRBJ2-7 | - | TRBV24-1 | CATSASHPAGYEQYF | TGTGCCACCAGTGCCTCACATCCCGCCGGATACGAGCAGTACTTC
few | TRBJ2-1 | - | TRBV19 | CASSMETDYNEQFF | TGTGCCAGTAGTATGGAGACAGACTACAATGAGCAGTTCTTC
large | TRBJ2-3 | - | TRBV11-2 | CASSLGRFTDTQYF | TGTGCCAGCAGCTTAGGGAGGTTCACAGATACGCAGTATTTT
- | TRBJ1-5 | - | TRBV27 | CASTGQSVSAGPQHF | TGTGCCAGCACCGGACAGTCGGTGTCCGCGGGGCCCCAGCATTTT
- | TRBJ1-4 | - | TRBV7-6 | CASSESTRVGKLFF | TGTGCCAGCAGCGAATCGACTAGAGTGGGAAAACTGTTTTTT
- | TRBJ2-1 | TRBD2 | TRBV28 | CASSFSTSGSTQQFF | TGTGCCAGCAGTTTTTCGACTAGCGGGAGTACGCAGCAGTTCTTC
- | TRBJ2-7 | TRBD2 | TRBV7-9 | CASSSTSPNYKGGEQYF | TGTGCCAGCAGCTCGACTAGCCCAAATTACAAGGGCGGCGAGCAGTACTTC
- | TRBJ2-7 | - | TRBV20-1 | CSARRDFTYEQYF | TGCAGTGCTCGCAGGGACTTCACCTACGAGCAGTACTTC
medium-sized | TRBJ2-3 | TRBD1 | TRBV6-6 | CASRNLDRGTDTQYF | TGTGCCAGCAGGAACCTAGACAGGGGTACAGATACGCAGTATTTT
- | TRBJ2-2 | TRBD2 | TRBV28 | CASSFFWSGGALYTGELFF | TGTGCCAGCAGTTTCTTCTGGAGCGGGGGGGCTCTGTACACCGGGGAGCTGTTTTTT
- | TRBJ1-3 | - | TRBV19 | CASSIAGGPGIGNTIYF | TGTGCCAGTAGTATAGCCGGCGGTCCGGGTATTGGAAACACCATATATTTT
- | TRBJ2-3 | - | TRBV20-1 | CSAHAVRDSTDTQYF | TGCAGTGCTCACGCCGTCCGGGATAGCACAGATACGCAGTATTTT
few | TRBJ2-7 | TRBD2 | TRBV18 | CASSPRRASGTYEQYF | TGTGCCAGCTCACCTCGGCGGGCTAGCGGTACCTACGAGCAGTACTTC